Below, 20 T cell receptor beta chains from the same sample are listed, as sequenced in a study of blood T cell repertoires in COVID-19. Only in-frame clones appear in the TCRdb table, and some are missing; sequencing was by immunoSEQ multiplex PCR. The table lists tens of thousands of clones, 88% of them singletons. The material sequenced was peripheral blood. These TCRs come from a human donor in a cohort sampled during active COVID-19.

The chain carries TRBV5-1 and TRBJ2-6; 10 bases agree with TRBD1. This CDR3 has 16 amino acids. CDR1 and CDR2 from the germline V gene are SGHRS and YFSETQ. V shed 3 bases, J shed 0 bases, and the junction held 0 bases outside the gene matches. As DNA, the CDR3 is TGCGCCAGCAGCTGGACAGGGGGCTCTGGGGCCAACGTCCTGACTTTC. Protein product: CASSWTGGSGANVLTF. Complete variable domain (other parts from reference TRBV5-1 and TRBJ2-6): KAGVTQTPRYLIKTRGQQVTLSCSPISGHRSVSWYQQTPGQGLQFLFEYFSETQRNKGNFPGRFSGRQFSNSRSEMNVSTLELGDSALYLCASSWTGGSGANVLTFGAGSRLTVL.

The genes are TRBV14 and TRBJ2-3, with D possibly matching TRBD1 (6 bases). The V and J ends lost 0 bases and 8 bases respectively, with 9 bases between them. CDR3 length: 13 residues. Germline V gives CDR1 SGHDN, CDR2 FVKESK. Written as DNA, the CDR3 is TGTGCCAGCAGCCAAGAAGCAGGGGTTACGCAGTATTTT. This encodes CASSQEAGVTQYF.

The rearrangement links TRBV6-5 to TRBJ1-5, with 9 bases lining up with TRBD1. Per germline, CDR1 MNHEY and CDR2 SVGAGI. J gave up 4 bases and V 6 bases, and 4 bases lay outside the gene matches. The CDR3 loop spans 14 amino acids. CDR3 nucleotide sequence: TGTGCCAGCAGCAAGGACAGGGGAAATCAGCCCCAGCATTTT. It specifies CASSKDRGNQPQHF.

The V and J genes are TRBV2 and TRBJ1-2, with a weak D call TRBD1 (5 bases). In germline, CDR1 is SNHLY, CDR2 FYNNEI. V lost 2 bases and J 2 bases, leaving 12 bases between the germline ends. The CDR3 has 15 amino acids. The CDR3, as DNA: TGTGCCAGCAGTGAACAGGGTGGAACAAACTATGGCTACACCTTC. Translated, it gives CASSEQGGTNYGYTF.

This chain links TRBV7-2 with TRBJ2-7; 7 bases fit TRBD1. The germline gives CDR1 SGHTA, CDR2 FQGNSA. V lost 5 bases to trimming and J lost 4 bases; unmatched junction nucleotides: 11. This CDR3 has 15 amino acids. The CDR3 nucleotides are TGTGCCAGCAGCCAAGCCCCGGGACAGCTTTACGAGCAGTACTTC. Translating it yields CASSQAPGQLYEQYF.

CDR3 protein: CASSSEGGTSLYF. The CDR3 DNA reads TGTGCCAGCAGCTCCGAAGGTGGGACTAGTCTGTACTTC. V usage is TRBV7-6 and J usage is TRBJ2-7; 8 nucleotides line up with TRBD2. Trimming removed 4 bases from V and 12 bases from J; junction bases left unmatched: 11. This CDR3 is 13 amino acids long. Germline CDR1 and CDR2: SGHVS and FNYEAQ. Using reference TRBV7-6 and TRBJ2-7 for the parts outside the CDR3, the full variable domain is GAGVSQSPRYKVTKRGQDVALRCDPISGHVSLYWYRQALGQGPEFLTYFNYEAQQDKSGLPNDRFSAERPEGSISTLTIQRTEQRDSAMYRCASSSEGGTSLYFGPGTRLTVT.

This rearrangement joins TRBV10-1 to TRBJ2-1, with TRBD2 matching over 10 bases. CDR3 length: 14 residues. The germline V gene encodes CDR1 WNHNN and CDR2 SYGVQD (reference sequence). After removal of 8 bases from V and 2 bases from J, the junction contained 3 bases not matched to a gene. DNA for the CDR3: TGCGCCAGCTCTAGCGGGAGTCCCTACAATGAGCAGTTCTTC. Its translation: CASSSGSPYNEQFF.

The chain uses TRBV10-3 and TRBJ1-2; possibly TRBD1 for D (5 bases). CDR1 is ENHRY, CDR2 SYGVKD, per germline. V shed 3 bases and J shed 4 bases, with 18 bases lying between them. CDR3 length equals 16 residues. For the CDR3, the DNA is TGTGCCATCAGTGATCCCGCAGGGATCCAGGGCTATGGCTACACCTTC. Translation gives CAISDPAGIQGYGYTF.

The rearrangement joins TRBV7-8 to TRBJ2-1, with TRBD2 matching over 10 bases. V shed 7 bases and J 4 bases; nucleotides not matched to a gene: 7. This CDR3 spans 15 amino acids. Germline V gene data show CDR1 as SGHVS and CDR2 as FQNEAQ. The CDR3 bases are TGTGCCAGCAACTTTCTAGCGGGGGCGTACAATGAGCAGTTCTTC. Protein product: CASNFLAGAYNEQFF.

The chain carries TRBV18 and TRBJ1-5; maybe TRBD1 (5 bases). Per the germline V gene, CDR1 is KGHSH and CDR2 is LQKENI. V dropped 5 bases and J dropped 2 bases, with 10 bases sitting between them. This CDR3 has 14 residues. The CDR3 loop is CASSAARGNQPQHF. The CDR3 DNA reads as TGTGCCAGCTCAGCGGCCAGGGGCAATCAGCCCCAGCATTTT.

This clone came up once. V gene TRBV7-2 combines with J gene TRBJ2-7, with D perhaps TRBD1 (6 bases). The CDR3 is made up of 11 amino acids. The V gene lost 5 bases and the J gene lost 9 bases, with 11 bases spanning the gap. Germline-derived CDR1 and CDR2 are SGHTA and FQGNSA. CDR3 region: CASSPRGRQYF. In nucleotides, the CDR3 is TGTGCCAGCAGCCCCAGGGGTCGGCAGTACTTC.

The genes are TRBV6-5 and TRBJ1-1, with 8 bases that match TRBD1. The CDR3 covers 14 residues. J gave up 9 bases and V 7 bases, and 13 bases lay outside the gene matches. Germline V CDR1 and CDR2: MNHEY, SVGAGI. This CDR3 reads CASTRTGSSSKAFF. CDR3 nucleotide sequence: TGTGCCAGCACGAGGACAGGGTCAAGTTCGAAAGCTTTCTTT.

J is TRBJ2-1 and V is TRBV5-1; TRBD1 is a possible D gene (6 bases). The CDR3 sequence is 13 residues long. Germline V lookup: CDR1 SGHRS, CDR2 YFSETQ. With 5 bases removed from V and 7 bases from J, the gap between germline ends came to 13 bases. The CDR3 is CASSGGLRNEQFF. The CDR3 coding sequence is TGCGCCAGCAGTGGGGGCCTGAGAAATGAGCAGTTCTTC.

This clone was seen only once. This chain connects TRBV30 to TRBJ2-7, with 7 bases lining up with TRBD2. Germline loops: CDR1 GTSNPN, CDR2 SVGIG (reference sequence). With V trimmed by 2 bases and J by 0 bases, 10 bases remained unmatched. The CDR3 totals 16 residues. The CDR3 DNA reads as TGTGCCTGGAGTCCTGATCAAGCGGGATACTCCTACGAGCAGTACTTC. Protein sequence: CAWSPDQAGYSYEQYF.

The gene calls are TRBV12-3 or TRBV12-4 and TRBJ1-1; TRBD1 matches 8 bases. This CDR3 contains 12 residues. V was pared by 4 bases and J by 8 bases, with 3 bases of the junction left unmatched. Written as DNA, the CDR3 is TGTGCCAGCAGTTCAGGACAGGGAGAAGCTTTCTTT. Translated: CASSSGQGEAFF.

The V gene is TRBV27, the J gene TRBJ1-5; no firm D call. The CDR3 loop spans 13 amino acids. V was shortened by 6 bases and J by 0 bases, with 6 bases between the two germline ends. The germline CDR1 and CDR2 sequences are MNHEY and SMNVEV (reference sequence). CDR3 coding DNA: TGTGCCAGCAGCGTATTTAGCAATCAGCCCCAGCATTTT. Protein sequence: CASSVFSNQPQHF.

V gene TRBV15 combines with J gene TRBJ1-1; perhaps TRBD1 as D (5 bases). V gave up 3 bases and J gave up 4 bases, with 15 bases separating them. Germline V gene data show CDR1 as LNHNV and CDR2 as YYDKDF (reference sequence). The CDR3 totals 15 residues. The CDR3 region has the DNA TGTGCCACCAGCAGGCGGCTCCAGGGTTTCACTGAAGCTTTCTTT. This encodes CATSRRLQGFTEAFF.

V usage is TRBV11-2 and J usage is TRBJ2-3; 9 nucleotides agree with TRBD2. The trim removed 6 bases at V and 2 bases at J, leaving 9 bases unmatched. Germline values: CDR1 SGHAT, CDR2 FQNNGV. CDR3 length equals 16 residues. CDR3 sequence: CASSPRLAEITDTQYF. The CDR3 bases are TGTGCCAGCAGTCCAAGACTAGCGGAGATCACAGATACGCAGTATTTT.

The rearrangement uses TRBV27 and TRBJ2-1; TRBD2 agrees at 8 bases. Per germline, CDR1 MNHEY and CDR2 SMNVEV (reference sequence). The J segment lost 8 bases and the V segment lost 6 bases, leaving 15 bases of the junction unmatched. The CDR3 is made up of 16 amino acids. The CDR3 sequence: CASRPLAGAPPYEQFF. CDR3 coding DNA: TGTGCCAGCAGACCTCTAGCGGGCGCACCCCCGTATGAGCAGTTCTTC.

The chain recombines TRBV11-3 with TRBJ1-1; a possible D gene is TRBD1 (6 bases). V gave up 5 bases and J gave up 1 base, with 8 bases separating them. The CDR3 covers 13 residues. The germline gives CDR1 SGHNT, CDR2 YENEEA. For the CDR3, the DNA is TGTGCCAGCAGCCGGACAGAGAACACTGAAGCTTTCTTT. Protein sequence: CASSRTENTEAFF.